Presented here are 22 T cell receptor beta chains from one specimen sequenced in a study of beta chain features in type 1 diabetes. Reverse transcription of all isolated RNA meant that expressed TCRB transcripts were sequenced. TCRdb's table, derived via immunoSEQ multiplex PCR, lists solely in-frame clones and lacks some. The repertoire has about 260,000 clones, 68% of them found once; the top ten carry approximately 0.05%. Sequencing input: naive CD4+ T cells from blood. The receptor set was obtained from a man younger than 40 in good health.

CDR3 coding DNA: TGCGCCAGCAGCTTGACAGGGAACTACGAGCAGTACTTC. This encodes CASSLTGNYEQYF. The genes are TRBV5-1 and TRBJ2-7; a possible D gene is TRBD1 (6 bases). Germline V gene sequence: CDR1 SGHRS, CDR2 YFSETQ. CDR3 size: 13 residues. Trimming took off 1 base at V and 3 bases at J, with 8 bases between the two ends.

The chain recombines TRBV21-1 with TRBJ2-7. TRBV21-1 is described as a pseudogene. CDR3 length equals 12 residues. The chain's CDR3 is CASSNLGYEQYF. CDR3 nucleotides: TGTGCCAGCAGCAATTTGGGATACGAGCAGTACTTC.

The chain joins TRBV6-1 to TRBJ2-3; D not resolved. Trimming removed 2 bases from V and 6 bases from J, with 12 bases in between. This CDR3 spans 14 amino acids. CDR1 MNHNS and CDR2 SASEGT come from the germline V gene. CDR3: CASSETLGGDTQYF. For the CDR3, the DNA is TGTGCCAGCAGTGAAACGCTAGGCGGTGATACGCAGTATTTT.

V usage is TRBV29-1 and J usage is TRBJ1-1; a weak D match, TRBD1 (6 bases). The CDR3 runs to 14 residues. Germline CDR1 and CDR2: SQVTM and ANQGSEA. Trimming shortened V by 4 bases and J by 3 bases, and 15 bases separated the two germline ends. The CDR3 sequence is CSVALLRGDTEAFF. CDR3 DNA: TGCAGCGTTGCCCTCCTCAGGGGAGACACTGAAGCTTTCTTT. Combining the CDR3 with reference TRBV29-1 and TRBJ1-1 gives the whole variable domain SAVISQKPSRDICQRGTSLTIQCQVDSQVTMMFWYRQQPGQSLTLIATANQGSEATYESGFVIDKFPISRPNLTFSTLTVSNMSPEDSSIYLCSVALLRGDTEAFFGQGTRLTVV.

The chain combines TRBV25-1 with TRBJ2-2; D remains ambiguous. Per the germline V gene, CDR1 is MGHDK and CDR2 is SYGVNS. The CDR3 covers 15 residues. V was cut by 2 bases and J by 0 bases, with 7 bases left in between. This CDR3 is CASSEISANTGELFF. CDR3 DNA sequence: TGTGCCAGCAGTGAAATCAGCGCGAACACCGGGGAGCTGTTTTTT.

Here the CDR3 reads CASSVMDRNTEAFF. CDR3 DNA sequence: TGTGCCAGCAGCGTTATGGACAGGAACACTGAAGCTTTCTTT. This sequence joins TRBV9 and TRBJ1-1, with D possibly TRBD1 on 6 matching bases. CDR3 length: 14 residues. CDR1 and CDR2 from the germline V gene are SGDLS and YYNGEE. V was trimmed by 2 bases and J by 1 base, leaving 9 bases between them.

In this sample, this clone turned up a few times. At the DNA level, this CDR3 is encoded by other sequences in the same sample as well. This chain uses TRBV30 with TRBJ1-5, with D hard to call. The V and J ends lost 0 bases and 6 bases respectively, with 9 bases between them. CDR1 is GTSNPN and CDR2 is SVGIG in the germline V gene (reference sequence). This CDR3 is 13 amino acids long. CDR3 sequence: CAWSVQGGQPQHF. CDR3 DNA: TGTGCCTGGAGTGTACAAGGTGGTCAGCCCCAGCATTTT.

The CDR3 spells CASSPGHPGSGYTF. For the CDR3, the DNA is TGTGCCAGCAGCCCGGGACACCCTGGGAGTGGCTACACCTTC. This chain links TRBV7-2 with TRBJ1-2; D is possibly TRBD1 (6 bases). CDR3 size: 14 residues. Germline values: CDR1 SGHTA, CDR2 FQGNSA. V shed 5 bases and J shed 7 bases, with 17 bases lying between them.

The gene calls are TRBV7-9 and TRBJ2-3, with D perhaps TRBD1 (5 bases). Germline V gives CDR1 SEHNR, CDR2 FQNEAQ (reference sequence). V was cut by 3 bases and J by 2 bases, with 9 bases left in between. The CDR3 has 14 residues. The CDR3 sequence: CASSFRQNTDTQYF. In DNA, the CDR3 is TGTGCCAGCAGCTTCCGACAGAACACAGATACGCAGTATTTT.

A few counts support this clone. The chain carries TRBV29-1 and TRBJ2-3; 9 bases line up with TRBD2. V lost 4 bases, J lost 4 bases, and 3 bases stayed unmatched. CDR3 size: 13 residues. Germline loops: CDR1 SQVTM, CDR2 ANQGSEA. CDR3 amino acids: CSVGGRASDTQYF. The DNA of the CDR3 is TGCAGCGTTGGCGGGAGGGCCTCAGATACGCAGTATTTT.

The rearrangement uses TRBV6-1 and TRBJ2-1, with 9 bases aligning to TRBD2. The CDR3 is 13 residues long. Germline assignment: CDR1 MNHNS and CDR2 SASEGT. V shed 6 bases, J shed 11 bases, and the junction held 8 bases outside the gene matches. For the CDR3, the DNA is TGTGCCAGCAGCCCCACTAGCGGGTTCAAGCAGTTCTTC. It translates to CASSPTSGFKQFF.

Turning to this clone: Other DNA sequences in the sample encode the same CDR3. This rearrangement joins TRBV25-1 to TRBJ2-7, with no clear D. The germline gives CDR1 MGHDK, CDR2 SYGVNS. The CDR3 totals 11 residues. Trimming took off 3 bases at V and 4 bases at J, with 4 bases between the two ends. The DNA of the CDR3 is TGTGCCAGCAGTGAGGGGTACGAGCAGTACTTC. It translates to CASSEGYEQYF.

The rearrangement uses TRBV30 and TRBJ1-1; D is ambiguous. With 0 bases removed from V and 3 bases from J, the gap between germline ends came to 8 bases. The CDR3 has 13 amino acids. Germline V gene lookup returns CDR1 GTSNPN and CDR2 SVGIG (reference sequence). The CDR3: CAWSVAGYTEAFF. CDR3 bases: TGTGCCTGGAGTGTAGCGGGTTACACTGAAGCTTTCTTT.

The gene calls are TRBV7-2 and TRBJ1-1; D gene unclear. This CDR3 has 12 amino acids. Germline values: CDR1 SGHTA, CDR2 FQGNSA. Deletions cut 2 bases from V and 10 bases from J, with 11 bases between. CDR3 residues: CASSLFEDVAFF. CDR3 bases: TGTGCCAGCAGCTTATTCGAGGACGTAGCTTTCTTT.

This clone was observed a handful of times. The chain uses TRBV30 and TRBJ1-2, with D hard to call. Trimming took off 2 bases at V and 8 bases at J, with 15 bases between the two ends. The CDR3 loop spans 13 amino acids. Germline CDR1 and CDR2: GTSNPN and SVGIG (reference sequence). The CDR3 protein is CAWSRGQERGYTF. The CDR3 region has the DNA TGTGCCTGGAGTCGAGGGCAGGAGAGGGGCTACACCTTC.

The chain uses TRBV29-1 and TRBJ1-2; a possible D gene is TRBD1 (5 bases). The germline gives CDR1 SQVTM, CDR2 ANQGSEA. V was pared by 0 bases and J by 5 bases, with 10 bases between. The CDR3 is 13 amino acids. The CDR3 nucleotides are TGCAGCGTTGAAGAACCGACAGAGTATGGCTACACCTTC. Translation: CSVEEPTEYGYTF.

The chain combines TRBV30 with TRBJ1-5, with 7 positions matching TRBD1. J was trimmed by 2 bases and V by 2 bases; bases with no gene match: 3. The CDR3 runs to 14 residues. Germline V lookup: CDR1 GTSNPN, CDR2 SVGIG (reference sequence). This CDR3 is CAWSRGQRNQPQHF. CDR3 DNA sequence: TGTGCCTGGAGTCGGGGACAGCGCAATCAGCCCCAGCATTTT.

The J gene is TRBJ2-7, the V gene TRBV7-2, with D maybe TRBD1 (5 bases). From germline, CDR1 is SGHTA and CDR2 FQGNSA. The CDR3 length is 15 residues. V lost 4 bases, J lost 3 bases, and 16 bases lay in between. CDR3 region: CASSSQVLPVYEQYF. DNA for the CDR3: TGTGCCAGCAGCTCACAGGTCCTCCCGGTCTACGAGCAGTACTTC. Variable domain in full (rest from reference TRBV7-2 and TRBJ2-7): GAGVSQSPSNKVTEKGKDVELRCDPISGHTALYWYRQSLGQGLEFLIYFQGNSAPDKSGLPSDRFSAERTGGSVSTLTIQRTQQEDSAVYLCASSSQVLPVYEQYFGPGTRLTVT.

CDR3 bases: TGTGCCACCCGGACTAGCGGGAGCAATGAGCAGTTCTTC. Encoded protein: CATRTSGSNEQFF. This chain links TRBV28 with TRBJ2-1; 13 bases match TRBD2. CDR1 is MDHEN and CDR2 is SYDVKM in the germline V gene. CDR3 length: 13 residues. V shed 10 bases and J 6 bases; nucleotides not matched to a gene: 3.

For the CDR3, the DNA is TGCAGCGTTGCGGGGGGATTTAGAGGCTACACCTTC. Translation: CSVAGGFRGYTF. The chain employs TRBV29-1 and TRBJ1-2, with D possibly being TRBD1 (5 bases). CDR3 length: 12 residues. Germline V gene sequence: CDR1 SQVTM, CDR2 ANQGSEA. V was clipped by 4 bases and J by 8 bases, with 14 bases between them.

The chain employs TRBV4-2 and TRBJ2-3; 8 bases agree with TRBD2. Trimming removed 1 base from V and 7 bases from J; junction bases left unmatched: 13. The CDR3 consists of 17 residues. Germline V lookup: CDR1 LGHNA, CDR2 YNFKEQ. As DNA, the CDR3 is TGTGCCAGCAGCCAAGTCCGGGAGCGGGGGCGGGTACATACGCAGTATTTT. Its protein is CASSQVRERGRVHTQYF.

This sequence joins TRBV29-1 and TRBJ2-1, with D possibly matching TRBD2 (5 bases). Germline V lookup: CDR1 SQVTM, CDR2 ANQGSEA. This CDR3 is built from 17 residues. Trimming removed 7 bases at V and 4 bases at J, with 26 bases between. This CDR3 reads CSAPPDPGMRPYNEQFF. The CDR3 DNA follows: TGCAGCGCCCCACCCGACCCCGGGATGAGACCTTACAATGAGCAGTTCTTC.